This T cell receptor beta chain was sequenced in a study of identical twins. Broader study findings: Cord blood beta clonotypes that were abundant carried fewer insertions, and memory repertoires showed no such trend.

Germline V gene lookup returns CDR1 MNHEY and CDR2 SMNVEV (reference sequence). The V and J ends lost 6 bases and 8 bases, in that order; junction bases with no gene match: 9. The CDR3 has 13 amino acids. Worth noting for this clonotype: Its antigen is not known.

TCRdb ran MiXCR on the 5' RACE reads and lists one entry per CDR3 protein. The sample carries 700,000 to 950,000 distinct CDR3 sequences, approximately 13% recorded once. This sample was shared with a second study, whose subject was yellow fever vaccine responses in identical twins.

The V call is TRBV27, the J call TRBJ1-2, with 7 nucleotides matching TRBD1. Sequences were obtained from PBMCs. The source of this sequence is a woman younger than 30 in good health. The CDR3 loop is CASSPTGPWGYTF. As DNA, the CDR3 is TGTGCCAGCAGCCCGACAGGGCCGTGGGGCTACACCTTC.